A single sample gave rise to the 27 T cell receptor beta chains below, sequenced in a study of cytomegalovirus exposure and HLA in healthy donors (dated by TCRdb to the late 2010s). Receptor libraries were prepared by the immunoSEQ multiplex PCR assay. A mixture of 60 forward primers for TCR Vbeta segments and 13 reverse primers for TCR Jbeta segments was used in the multiplex PCR. Here the immuneACCESS table is served through TCRdb, limited to in-frame sequences with V and J called. Missing clones are a known gap in these copies; in checked studies unresolved V genes cover under half, and the rest lacks a known reason. This sample is represented by approximately 150,000 clones; approximately 81% of them were singletons. Of the sample, about 7% is held by the ten largest clones. Sequencing was performed on PBMCs. These receptors originate from a woman between 25 and 40 years old in good health and CMV-seropositive.

As for this clone: At the DNA level, this CDR3 is encoded by other sequences in the same sample as well. The chain has TRBV11-2 and TRBJ1-2, with D hard to call. The CDR3 has 13 residues. Trimming removed 1 base from V and 2 bases from J, with 5 bases in between. Looked up from germline, CDR1 is SGHAT and CDR2 is FQNNGV. The CDR3 loop is CASSLGQNYGYTF. The CDR3 bases are TGTGCCAGCAGCTTAGGGCAGAACTATGGCTACACCTTC.

This clone was seen more than once but under ten times. The chain has TRBV7-2 and TRBJ2-5; D not resolved. CDR1 and CDR2 (germline): SGHTA, FQGNSA. V lost 0 bases to trimming and J lost 11 bases, with 16 bases between them. This CDR3 spans 14 amino acids. CDR3 bases: TGTGCCAGCAGCTTAGCGAACTATCTGCAAGAGCAGTACTTC. Its protein is CASSLANYLQEQYF.

This rearrangement joins TRBV5-1 to TRBJ1-1; the D gene is possibly TRBD1 (6 bases). The ends were cut back, 4 bases at V and 3 bases at J, with 13 bases in the middle. Germline CDR1 is SGHRS and CDR2 is YFSETQ. This CDR3 comprises 14 residues. Here the CDR3 reads CASSGGDRYTEAFF. The DNA for the CDR3 is TGCGCCAGCAGCGGGGGTGACAGGTACACTGAAGCTTTCTTT.

The chain has TRBV28 and TRBJ2-7; TRBD2 is a possible D gene (6 bases). Germline CDR1 is MDHEN and CDR2 is SYDVKM. The CDR3 is 14 residues long. V was clipped by 6 bases and J by 2 bases, with 14 bases between them. CDR3 in DNA: TGTGCCAGCAGGGCTGTTGGAGGGCCCTACGAGCAGTACTTC. It is translated as CASRAVGGPYEQYF.

J is TRBJ2-3 and V is TRBV11-3; 13 positions match TRBD2. The CDR3 runs 16 residues. Germline V lookup: CDR1 SGHNT, CDR2 YENEEA. The trim removed 3 bases at V and 1 base at J, leaving 1 base unmatched. CDR3 DNA: TGTGCCAGCAGCTTGGGGACTAGCGGGGGCACAGATACGCAGTATTTT. Translated, it gives CASSLGTSGGTDTQYF.

V is TRBV29-1 and J is TRBJ1-1; D possibly corresponds to TRBD1 (6 bases). The CDR3 loop spans 15 amino acids. CDR1 is SQVTM, CDR2 ANQGSEA, per germline. Trimming pared 2 bases from V and 0 bases from J, leaving 13 bases between. The CDR3 protein is CSVERAGALNTEAFF. As DNA, the CDR3 is TGCAGCGTTGAAAGGGCAGGGGCGCTGAACACTGAAGCTTTCTTT. Full variable domain (outside the CDR3, taken from reference TRBV29-1 and TRBJ1-1): SAVISQKPSRDICQRGTSLTIQCQVDSQVTMMFWYRQQPGQSLTLIATANQGSEATYESGFVIDKFPISRPNLTFSTLTVSNMSPEDSSIYLCSVERAGALNTEAFFGQGTRLTVV.

There are a few counts of this clone. Here the CDR3 DNA reads TGTGCCAGCAGTTCCTTGAAGGGGCCAGATACGCAGTATTTT. Encoded protein: CASSSLKGPDTQYF. The chain combines TRBV6-5 with TRBJ2-3, with D maybe TRBD1 (5 bases). The CDR3 totals 14 residues. Germline V lookup: CDR1 MNHEY, CDR2 SVGAGI. Trimming removed 4 bases at V and 4 bases at J, with 12 bases between.

Points on this clone: The same CDR3 arises from other DNA sequences in this sample as well. The J gene is TRBJ1-2, the V gene TRBV19; 7 bases map to TRBD1. The germline V gene has CDR1 LNHDA and CDR2 SQIVND (reference sequence). The V segment lost 4 bases and the J segment 4 bases; nucleotides outside the gene matches: 3. The CDR3 runs 13 residues. As DNA, the CDR3 is TGTGCCAGTAGTAGACAGGGTAGCTATGGCTACACCTTC. Its protein product is CASSRQGSYGYTF. Filled out from reference TRBV19 and TRBJ1-2, the complete variable domain reads DGGITQSPKYLFRKEGQNVTLSCEQNLNHDAMYWYRQDPGQGLRLIYYSQIVNDFQKGDIAEGYSVSREKKESFPLTVTSAQKNPTAFYLCASSRQGSYGYTFGSGTRLTVV.

This chain uses TRBV7-8 with TRBJ1-1, with 7 bases that match TRBD1. The V and J ends lost 5 bases and 0 bases, in that order; junction bases with no gene match: 3. The CDR3 is 14 amino acids. The germline V gene encodes CDR1 SGHVS and CDR2 FQNEAQ. CDR3 amino acids: CASSAGQLNTEAFF. The CDR3 region has the DNA TGTGCCAGCAGCGCGGGACAGCTGAACACTGAAGCTTTCTTT.

The table lists this clone with a count of one. The gene calls are TRBV9 and TRBJ1-2; tentative D call: TRBD1 (6 bases). CDR1 and CDR2 (germline): SGDLS, YYNGEE. The CDR3 totals 16 residues. V lost 3 bases, J lost 6 bases, and 21 bases lay in between. CDR3 DNA: TGTGCCAGCAGCGGACCGATGGGGAAACAGGGTGATGGCTACACCTTC. It codes for CASSGPMGKQGDGYTF. Based on the CDR3 plus reference TRBV9 and TRBJ1-2, the full variable domain is DSGVTQTPKHLITATGQRVTLRCSPRSGDLSVYWYQQSLDQGLQFLIQYYNGEERAKGNILERFSAQQFPDLHSELNLSSLELGDSALYFCASSGPMGKQGDGYTFGSGTRLTVV.

This rearrangement joins TRBV25-1 to TRBJ1-2; TRBD1 is a possible D gene (5 bases). This CDR3 has 13 residues. The V gene lost 4 bases and the J gene lost 5 bases, with 11 bases spanning the gap. Germline CDR1 and CDR2: MGHDK and SYGVNS. CDR3 coding DNA: TGTGCCAGCAGTGGGAGCGGGGGTTATGGCTACACCTTC. It specifies CASSGSGGYGYTF.

A note on this clone: This likely traces to a read error, being one base from a far larger clone. The same CDR3 can be traced to other DNA sequences in this sample. This chain joins TRBV5-1 and TRBJ2-7; 7 positions agree with TRBD2. This CDR3 spans 14 amino acids. Germline CDR1 reads SGHRS; CDR2 reads YFSETQ. Trimming cost V 3 bases and J 5 bases; bases outside gene matches: 8. The CDR3 DNA is TGCGCCAGCAGCTACGGGACTAACGGTCACGAGCAGTACTTC. It yields the protein CASSYGTNGHEQYF.

The chain is built from TRBV2 and TRBJ2-7; TRBD2 is a possible D gene (6 bases). The V end lost 5 bases, the J end lost 3 bases, and 17 bases lay between the germline ends. The CDR3 sequence is 15 residues long. The V gene's germline CDR1 is SNHLY and CDR2 FYNNEI. The CDR3 DNA sequence: TGTGCCAGCAGTCTCATGGGACTTACGGACTACGAGCAGTACTTC. This encodes CASSLMGLTDYEQYF.

The rearrangement joins TRBV10-3 to TRBJ1-4; D uncertain. Deletions cut 8 bases from V and 7 bases from J, with 14 bases between. There are 13 residues in the CDR3. The V gene's germline CDR1 is ENHRY and CDR2 SYGVKD. The CDR3 nucleotides read TGTGCCATCGGAGTTCGAGGGAGTGAAAAACTGTTTTTT. Its protein is CAIGVRGSEKLFF.

The chain has TRBV10-3 and TRBJ2-3; weak D call: TRBD1 (5 bases). This CDR3 is built from 13 residues. In germline, CDR1 is ENHRY, CDR2 SYGVKD. V was clipped by 2 bases and J by 9 bases, with 12 bases between them. Here the CDR3 DNA reads TGTGCCATCAGTGAGGTGGCACAGGCCACGCAGTATTTT. Its translation: CAISEVAQATQYF.

The chain links TRBV28 to TRBJ1-1, with TRBD1 matching 8 bases. Germline V gene lookup returns CDR1 MDHEN and CDR2 SYDVKM. This CDR3 is built from 14 residues. The CDR3 sequence is CATRNYRGDTEAFF. CDR3 sequence (DNA): TGTGCGACAAGAAATTACAGGGGGGACACTGAAGCTTTCTTT.

The genes are TRBV5-6 and TRBJ1-6; 7 positions match TRBD1. CDR1 SGHDT and CDR2 YYEEEE come from the germline V gene. This CDR3 is 13 amino acids long. J lost 4 bases, V lost 9 bases, and 4 bases had no gene match. The CDR3 nucleotides read TGTGCCACCTCGACAGGGTATAATTCACCCCTCCACTTT. Its translation is CATSTGYNSPLHF.

By sample share, this clone is medium-sized. The rearrangement uses TRBV18 and TRBJ1-1; 7 bases match TRBD1. The CDR3 covers 13 residues. CDR1 is KGHSH, CDR2 LQKENI, per germline. V trimming: 10 bases; J trimming: 2 bases; junction bases outside the gene matches: 7. DNA of the CDR3: TGTGCCAACCAAGGACAGGTTAACACTGAAGCTTTCTTT. Protein: CANQGQVNTEAFF.

The V gene is TRBV10-3, the J gene TRBJ1-2; D is possibly TRBD1 (6 bases). The CDR3 spans 13 residues. V lost 2 bases to trimming and J lost 5 bases, with 9 bases between them. Germline CDR1 reads ENHRY; CDR2 reads SYGVKD. This CDR3 is CAISEGGQYGYTF. Written as DNA, the CDR3 is TGTGCCATCAGTGAGGGTGGACAGTATGGCTACACCTTC.

This clone was recorded only once. The CDR3 sequence is CATPRGRADEQYF. CDR3 sequence (DNA): TGTGCTACCCCAAGGGGCAGGGCGGACGAGCAGTACTTC. V gene TRBV12-5 combines with J gene TRBJ2-7, with a possible D match to TRBD1 (5 bases). The ends were cut back, 10 bases at V and 5 bases at J, with 18 bases in the middle. Germline V gene sequence: CDR1 LGHNT, CDR2 FRNRAP. There are 13 residues in the CDR3. Full variable domain (remainder filled in from reference TRBV12-5 and TRBJ2-7): DARVTQTPRHKVTEMGQEVTMRCQPILGHNTVFWYRQTMMQGLELLAYFRNRAPLDDSGMPKDRFSAEMPDATLATLKIQPSEPRDSAVYFCATPRGRADEQYFGPGTRLTVT.

V usage is TRBV6-6 and J usage is TRBJ1-5; weak D call: TRBD1 (5 bases). This CDR3 is built from 15 residues. The germline V gene encodes CDR1 MNHNY and CDR2 SVGAGI (reference sequence). V dropped 5 bases and J dropped 6 bases, with 17 bases sitting between them. CDR3 sequence reads: CASSAQGWSSQPQHF. The CDR3 DNA follows: TGTGCCAGCAGTGCTCAGGGTTGGTCAAGTCAGCCCCAGCATTTT.

The genes are TRBV7-3 and TRBJ2-1, with 10 positions matching TRBD1. V shed 5 bases and J 5 bases; nucleotides not matched to a gene: 3. The CDR3 sequence is 14 residues long. Germline assignment: CDR1 SGHTA and CDR2 FQGTGA. The CDR3 nucleotides read TGTGCCAGCAGCCACGGACAGGGGGACAATGAGCAGTTCTTC. Protein: CASSHGQGDNEQFF.

The chain combines TRBV5-1 with TRBJ2-7; possibly TRBD1 for D (7 bases). V was clipped by 5 bases and J by 4 bases, with 19 bases between them. Germline loops: CDR1 SGHRS, CDR2 YFSETQ. CDR3 length: 15 residues. CDR3 sequence (DNA): TGCGCCAGCAGTGCGGCAGGGGGACTCGAATACGAGCAGTACTTC. This codes for CASSAAGGLEYEQYF.

V usage is TRBV11-2 and J usage is TRBJ2-1; 12 bases are shared with TRBD2. Trimming took 4 bases from V and 12 from J; bases not matched to a gene: 13. This CDR3 has 16 residues. Germline CDR1 and CDR2: SGHAT and FQNNGV. The CDR3 is CASSSPRRTSGGLQFF. The CDR3, as DNA: TGTGCCAGCAGCTCCCCCCGCAGAACTAGCGGGGGGCTGCAGTTCTTC.

The CDR3 DNA reads as TGTGCCAGCAGTTCACAGGGACGTTACAATGAGCAGTTCTTC. This encodes CASSSQGRYNEQFF. This chain joins TRBV28 and TRBJ2-1; D possibly corresponds to TRBD1 (6 bases). V lost 4 bases and J lost 4, with 11 bases in between. The CDR3 has 14 amino acids. Germline loops: CDR1 MDHEN, CDR2 SYDVKM. The whole variable domain, remainder taken from reference TRBV28 and TRBJ2-1, is DVKVTQSSRYLVKRTGEKVFLECVQDMDHENMFWYRQDPGLGLRLIYFSYDVKMKEKGDIPEGYSVSREKKERFSLILESASTNQTSMYLCASSSQGRYNEQFFGPGTRLTVL.

This chain joins TRBV5-1 and TRBJ2-2; 7 positions match TRBD1. This CDR3 has 15 residues. The V and J ends lost 0 bases and 6 bases, in that order; junction bases with no gene match: 5. From germline, CDR1 is SGHRS and CDR2 YFSETQ. CDR3 in DNA: TGCGCCAGCAGCTTGGGACAGGGCGAGCCCGGGGAGCTGTTTTTT. Protein sequence: CASSLGQGEPGELFF.

The chain joins TRBV7-8 to TRBJ2-4; tentative D call: TRBD1 (6 bases). This CDR3 region has 14 residues. Germline CDR1 and CDR2: SGHVS and FQNEAQ. Trimming stripped 6 bases from V and 1 base from J, with 10 bases between. CDR3 sequence (DNA): TGTGCCAGCAGGCGTAGGGGGGCCAAAAACATTCAGTACTTC. As protein: CASRRRGAKNIQYF.